Below, 10 T cell receptor beta chains from the same sample are listed, as sequenced in a study of blood T cells in healthy people across ages. Together with a sample-barcoded 5' primer, a J-beta primer mix was included in a second PCR lasting roughly 6 to 12 cycles. One entry per CDR3 protein, called by TCRdb with MiXCR from the 5' RACE reads. The table has approximately 730,000 distinct CDR3 sequences, 35% to 45% seen once. Sample: blood. These receptors originate from a woman aged 60-75 years in good health.

The chain uses TRBV7-6 and TRBJ2-3; tentatively, D is TRBD2 (6 bases). Per germline, CDR1 SGHVS and CDR2 FNYEAQ. The CDR3 runs 16 residues. The V end lost 3 bases, the J end lost 3 bases, and 16 bases lay between the germline ends. CDR3 nucleotide sequence: TGTGCCAGCAGCTTGGGACTCCCTATAGAAACAGATACGCAGTATTTT. It codes for CASSLGLPIETDTQYF.

This rearrangement joins TRBV7-2 to TRBJ2-7; D tentatively fits TRBD1 or TRBD2 (5 bases each). V was pared by 1 base and J by 6 bases, with 19 bases between. CDR1 is SGHTA and CDR2 is FQGNSA in the germline V gene. CDR3 length: 16 residues. In DNA form, the CDR3 reads TGTGCCAGCAGCTTAGACCCCGGGGCTAGCAGGTTCGAGCAGTACTTC. Translation: CASSLDPGASRFEQYF.

The chain combines TRBV6-2 or TRBV6-3 with TRBJ2-1; tentative D call: TRBD2 (7 bases). The CDR3 sequence is 15 residues long. Germline loops: CDR1 MNHEY, CDR2 SVGEGT. V dropped 7 bases and J dropped 5 bases, with 18 bases sitting between them. CDR3 residues: CASTQGGLVNNEQFF. Written as DNA, the CDR3 is TGTGCCAGCACACAGGGCGGACTAGTTAACAATGAGCAGTTCTTC.

On this clonotype: A junction boundary mismatches the germline segment, possibly from a read error. The rearrangement uses TRBV5-1 and TRBJ2-7, with 7 bases that match TRBD1. The length of the CDR3 is 14 residues. Germline lookup yields CDR1 SGHRS and CDR2 YFSETQ. CDR3 sequence: CTSSWKGQPYEQYF. The CDR3 region has the DNA TGCACCAGCAGCTGGAAGGGACAGCCCTACGAGCAGTACTTC. The complete variable domain, with remaining parts taken from reference TRBV5-1 and TRBJ2-7, reads KAGVTQTPRYLIKTRGQQVTLSCSPISGHRSVSWYQQTPGQGLQFLFEYFSETQRNKGNFPGRFSGRQFSNSRSEMNVSTLELGDSALYLCTSSWKGQPYEQYFGPGTRLTVT.

The CDR3 loop is CASSSYGSTDTQYF. CDR3 coding DNA: TGTGCCAGCAGCTCGTACGGGAGCACAGATACGCAGTATTTT. The rearrangement uses TRBV9 and TRBJ2-3; no firm D call. The germline V gene has CDR1 SGDLS and CDR2 YYNGEE. Between the trimmed V and J ends, which lost 4 bases and 0 bases, there was a span of 9 bases. This CDR3 region has 14 residues.

This chain connects TRBV13 to TRBJ2-2; D perhaps matches TRBD1 (6 bases). V gave up 4 bases and J gave up 4 bases, with 10 bases separating them. Germline values: CDR1 PRHDT, CDR2 FYEKMQ (reference sequence). The CDR3 is 14 amino acids. In DNA form, the CDR3 reads TGTGCCAGCAGCTACAGGGTATCCACCGGGGAGCTGTTTTTT. The encoded protein is CASSYRVSTGELFF.

As concerns this clonotype: A read error is possible here, since a much larger clone lies one base away. The chain has TRBV7-9 and TRBJ2-5, with D possibly TRBD1 on 6 matching bases. V dropped 1 base and J dropped 11 bases, with 20 bases sitting between them. CDR3 size: 15 residues. CDR1 is SEHNR and CDR2 is FQNEAQ in the germline V gene (reference sequence). The CDR3 region has the DNA TGTGCCAGCAGCTTAGAACAGGGAAACTACAATGAGCAGTACTTC. Translation: CASSLEQGNYNEQYF.

As to this clonotype: The junction shows a germline mismatch at one end, possibly a read error. The chain employs TRBV7-9 and TRBJ1-1; 11 nucleotides agree with TRBD1. The CDR3 has 15 residues. Germline CDR1 reads SEHNR; CDR2 reads FQNEAQ (reference sequence). This CDR3 is CAGSPRDRGLTEAFF. In nucleotides, the CDR3 is TGTGCCGGCAGCCCTAGGGACAGGGGGTTGACTGAAGCTTTCTTT.

This chain uses TRBV6-2 or TRBV6-3 with TRBJ1-6; D gene unclear. The CDR3 contains 11 residues. Trimming took off 2 bases at V and 9 bases at J, with 2 bases between the two ends. Germline V gene lookup returns CDR1 MNHEY and CDR2 SVGEGT. Here the CDR3 DNA reads TGTGCCAGCAGTTACGGTTCACCCCTCCACTTT. This gives the protein CASSYGSPLHF.

This clonotype came up many times. V usage is TRBV7-2 and J usage is TRBJ2-5; 10 bases are shared with TRBD2. CDR1 and CDR2 (germline): SGHTA, FQGNSA. V lost 11 bases to trimming and J lost 4 bases; unmatched junction nucleotides: 7. The CDR3 length is 13 residues. The CDR3 protein is CALAGAVGETQYF. The CDR3 region has the DNA TGTGCCCTAGCGGGAGCCGTCGGAGAGACCCAGTACTTC.